Detailed here is one T cell receptor (beta chain). This entry belongs to a study of blood T cell repertoires in COVID-19. About the research overall: T cells, B-cell-depleted T cells, or PBMCs supplied cDNA or gDNA.

The protocol was immunoSEQ multiplex PCR, while the TCRdb copy is restricted to in-frame clones and leaves out a portion. This sample has about 200,000 clones, with about 80% found just once. Germline V gene lookup returns CDR1 MDHEN and CDR2 SYDVKM. The V gene end was trimmed by 7 bases and the J gene end by 9 bases; junction bases not matched to a gene: 6. The CDR3 contains 12 residues. V gene TRBV28 combines with J gene TRBJ2-7; 10 positions match TRBD1. The sequenced material came from PBMCs or T cells enriched from blood (not recorded which). The TCR originated in a man aged 40-50 years who had recovered from COVID-19. The CDR3 DNA sequence: TGTGCCAGCACCCCGACAGGGGGCACGCAGTACTTC. Protein sequence: CASTPTGGTQYF. Full variable domain (rest looked up from reference TRBV28 and TRBJ2-7): DVKVTQSSRYLVKRTGEKVFLECVQDMDHENMFWYRQDPGLGLRLIYFSYDVKMKEKGDIPEGYSVSREKKERFSLILESASTNQTSMYLCASTPTGGTQYFGPGTRLTVT.